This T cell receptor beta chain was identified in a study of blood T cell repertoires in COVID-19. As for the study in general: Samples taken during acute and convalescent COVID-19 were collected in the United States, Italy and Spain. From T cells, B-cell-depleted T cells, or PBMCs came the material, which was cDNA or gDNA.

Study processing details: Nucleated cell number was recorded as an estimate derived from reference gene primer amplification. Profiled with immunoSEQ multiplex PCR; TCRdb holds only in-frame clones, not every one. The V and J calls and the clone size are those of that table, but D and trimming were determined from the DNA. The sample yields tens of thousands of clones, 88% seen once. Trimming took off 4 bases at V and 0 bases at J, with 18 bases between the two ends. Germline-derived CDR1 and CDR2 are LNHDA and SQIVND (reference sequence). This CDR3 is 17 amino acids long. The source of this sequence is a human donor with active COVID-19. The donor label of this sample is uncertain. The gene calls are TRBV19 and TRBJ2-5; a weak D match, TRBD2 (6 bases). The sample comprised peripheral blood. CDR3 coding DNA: TGTGCCAGTAGTACAAACGATGGAGGGCCGTACCAAGAGACCCAGTACTTC. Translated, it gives CASSTNDGGPYQETQYF.